This T cell receptor (beta chain) was documented in a study of cytomegalovirus exposure and HLA in healthy donors. Study background: The same platform was used for the 100 to 150 validation repertoires as for the approximately 730 first-cohort repertoires, as reported in a later analysis. Study-wide results and caveats: Reports showed the classifier diagnosing cytomegalovirus status with high specificity and sensitivity.

In the case of this clone: Its antigen remains unknown.

The CDR3 has 17 residues. Germline V gives CDR1 SQVTM, CDR2 ANQGSEA. V was clipped by 0 bases and J by 5 bases; unmatched bases: 9. The donors were in the approximately 120-subject validation cohort; that cohort was separate from the roughly 660-subject first cohort. Clones were sequenced by immunoSEQ multiplex PCR, and TCRdb holds only the in-frame ones, with some missing. Of 100,000 to 150,000 clones listed, 90% to 97% are singletons. The TCR sequence derives from a man aged 18 to 29 in good health and CMV-seronegative. The J gene is TRBJ2-1, the V gene TRBV29-1; 11 nucleotides line up with TRBD1. Material for sequencing was PBMCs. The CDR3 coding sequence is TGCAGCGTTGAAGATTGGACAGGGGGCGCTGAAGACAATGAGCAGTTCTTC. Translation: CSVEDWTGGAEDNEQFF.